This T cell receptor (beta chain) originates from a study of response to subunit inactivated influenza vaccine. Findings and caveats of the study: Each seasonal influenza vaccination recruits few new T cells, the authors suggested.

TCRdb itself ran the RT-PCR reads through MiXCR, one entry per CDR3 protein. The sample records about 650,000 distinct CDR3 sequences, approximately 14% being singletons. CDR1 SGHTA and CDR2 FQGTGA come from the germline V gene. V was shortened by 5 bases and J by 2 bases, with 8 bases between the two germline ends. The CDR3 consists of 13 residues. As to this clonotype: What it binds is not known.

The chain recombines TRBV7-3 with TRBJ2-3; D is undetermined. The sample was PBMCs from blood, taken roughly 12 days after vaccination. The sequence derives from a man aged 50 to 60 who received an inactivated influenza vaccine. The CDR3: CASSPYPTDTQYF. CDR3 bases: TGTGCCAGCAGCCCATATCCCACAGATACGCAGTATTTT. Together with reference TRBV7-3 and TRBJ2-3, the CDR3 gives the full variable domain: GAGVSQTPSNKVTEKGKYVELRCDPISGHTALYWYRQSLGQGPEFLIYFQGTGAADDSGLPNDRFFAVRPEGSVSTLKIQRTERGDSAVYLCASSPYPTDTQYFGPGTRLTVL.